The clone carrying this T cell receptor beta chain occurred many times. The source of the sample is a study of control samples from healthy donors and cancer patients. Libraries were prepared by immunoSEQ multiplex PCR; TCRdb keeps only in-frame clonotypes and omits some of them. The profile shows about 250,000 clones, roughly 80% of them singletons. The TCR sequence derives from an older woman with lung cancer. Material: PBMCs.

In DNA, the CDR3 is TGTGCCAGCCAAGGGGGGCACCAAAATTCACCCCTCCACTTT. Protein sequence: CASQGGHQNSPLHF. The rearrangement joins TRBV7-9 to TRBJ1-6, with a weak D call TRBD1 (6 bases). Germline V gene lookup returns CDR1 SEHNR and CDR2 FQNEAQ (reference sequence). This CDR3 region has 14 residues. Trimming stripped 8 bases from V and 7 bases from J, with 15 bases between.